This TCR beta chain appears in the sequencing data of a study of blood T cell repertoires in COVID-19. Overall study context: The origin of the acute and convalescent COVID-19 samples was the United States, Italy and Spain. Sources were T cells, B-cell-depleted T cells, or PBMCs; the material itself was cDNA or gDNA.

Authors' analysis steps: Nucleated cell number was recorded as an estimate derived from reference gene primer amplification. The table came from immunoSEQ multiplex PCR; TCRdb's copy has only in-frame clones and leaves some out. From that table come the V and J calls and clone size; the DNA was used to work out D and trimming. This table holds around 140,000 clones, approximately 89% found once. Germline V lookup: CDR1 SGHNT, CDR2 YENEEA. The CDR3 consists of 13 residues. V was shortened by 5 bases and J by 1 base, with 8 bases between the two germline ends. The sequenced material came from peripheral blood. V usage is TRBV11-3 and J usage is TRBJ2-5; D is ambiguous. This TCR came from a human donor in a cohort sampled during active COVID-19. The CDR3 sequence: CASSLPGQETQYF. In DNA, the CDR3 is TGTGCCAGCAGCCTACCGGGCCAAGAGACCCAGTACTTC. Full variable domain (missing parts from reference TRBV11-3 and TRBJ2-5): EAGVVQSPRYKIIEKKQPVAFWCNPISGHNTLYWYLQNLGQGPELLIRYENEEAVDDSQLPKDRFSAERLKGVDSTLKIQPAELGDSAVYLCASSLPGQETQYFGPGTRLLVL.